The following is a T cell receptor delta chain sequence with its context. This could be a read error, since a much larger clone is one nucleotide away. The data were obtained in a study of gamma-delta chains in newborns, infants, children. Across the whole study: Polyclonal expansion of innate γδ T cells after birth follows microbial exposure.

This CDR3 region has 18 residues. Per the germline V gene, CDR1 is GEAIGNYY and CDR2 is EKD. V was clipped by 9 bases and J by 0 bases; unmatched bases: 18. With CATT, TCRdb re-called clones from the reads. The repertoire consists of 1,500 to 2,000 delta-chain clones, with around 3% occurring once and the leading ten covering under 14%. Material for sequencing was blood. The sequence was collected from a child in good health. This chain joins TRDV2 and TRDJ1, with TRDD3 matching over 10 bases. CDR3 coding DNA: TGTGCCCGTTCCTTTATCGGTACTGGGGGATCCCACACCGATAAACTCATCTTT. It yields the protein CARSFIGTGGSHTDKLIF.